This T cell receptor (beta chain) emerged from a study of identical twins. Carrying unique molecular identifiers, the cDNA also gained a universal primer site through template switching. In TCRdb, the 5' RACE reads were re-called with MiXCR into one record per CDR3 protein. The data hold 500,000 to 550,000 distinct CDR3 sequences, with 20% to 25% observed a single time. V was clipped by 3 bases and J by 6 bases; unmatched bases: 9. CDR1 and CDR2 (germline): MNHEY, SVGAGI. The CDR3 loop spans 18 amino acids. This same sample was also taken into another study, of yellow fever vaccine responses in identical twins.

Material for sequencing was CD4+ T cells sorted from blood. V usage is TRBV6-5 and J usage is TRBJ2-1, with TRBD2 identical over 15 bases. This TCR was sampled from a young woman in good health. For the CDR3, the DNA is TGTGCCAGCAGTTATCAGTCTGGACTAGCGGGGGGGCTCAATGAGCAGTTCTTC. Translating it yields CASSYQSGLAGGLNEQFF.